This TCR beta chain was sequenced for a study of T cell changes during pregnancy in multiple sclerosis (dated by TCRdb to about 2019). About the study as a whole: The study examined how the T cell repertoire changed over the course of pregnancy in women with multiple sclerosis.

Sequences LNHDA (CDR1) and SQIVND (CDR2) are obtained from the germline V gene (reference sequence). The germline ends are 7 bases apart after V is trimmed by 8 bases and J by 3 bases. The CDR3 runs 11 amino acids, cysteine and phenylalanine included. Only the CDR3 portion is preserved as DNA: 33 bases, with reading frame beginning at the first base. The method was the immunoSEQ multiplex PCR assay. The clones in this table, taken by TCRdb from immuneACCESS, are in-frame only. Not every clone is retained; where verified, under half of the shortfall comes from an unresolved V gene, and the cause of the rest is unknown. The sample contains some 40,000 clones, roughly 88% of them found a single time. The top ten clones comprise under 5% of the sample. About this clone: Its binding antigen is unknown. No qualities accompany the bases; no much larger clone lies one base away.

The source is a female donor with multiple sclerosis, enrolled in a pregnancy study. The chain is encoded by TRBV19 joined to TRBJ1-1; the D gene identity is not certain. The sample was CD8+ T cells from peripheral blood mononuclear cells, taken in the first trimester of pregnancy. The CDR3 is CASLGYTEAFF. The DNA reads TGTGCCAGTCTGGGCTACACTGAAGCTTTCTTT.